These 29 T cell receptor beta chains originate from one sample sequenced in a study of shared clonotypes between healthy human individuals. Sequencing used immunoSEQ multiplex PCR; TCRdb keeps in-frame clones, though not all of them. Among approximately 1,000,000 clones listed, about 80% were seen once. The sample consisted of memory CD4+ T cells from PBMCs. Subset here: CD45RA-negative fraction. The receptors come from a man younger than 35 in good health. Some clones in this sample may be carry-over from other donors' samples.

The rearrangement links TRBV15 to TRBJ2-4; the match to TRBD2 covers 10 bases. The CDR3 runs 17 residues. Germline V gene lookup returns CDR1 LNHNV and CDR2 YYDKDF (reference sequence). Trimming cost V 0 bases and J 8 bases; bases outside gene matches: 10. The CDR3 DNA sequence: TGTGCCACCAGCAGAGAGGCTAGCGGGAGCCGGGGGGACATTCAGTACTTC. Protein sequence: CATSREASGSRGDIQYF. Full variable domain (remainder filled in from reference TRBV15 and TRBJ2-4): DAMVIQNPRYQVTQFGKPVTLSCSQTLNHNVMYWYQQKSSQAPKLLFHYYDKDFNNEADTPDNFQSRRPNTSFCFLDIRSPGLGDTAMYLCATSREASGSRGDIQYFGAGTRLSVL.

Concerning this clone: Other DNA sequences in this sample translate to the same CDR3. CDR3 residues: CASSFGIQETQYF. DNA for the CDR3: TGCGCCAGCAGTTTTGGGATACAAGAGACCCAGTACTTC. The chain carries TRBV5-1 and TRBJ2-5; D is undetermined. CDR3 size: 13 residues. Germline V gene data show CDR1 as SGHRS and CDR2 as YFSETQ. Trimming pared 5 bases from V and 2 bases from J, leaving 10 bases between.

In the case of this clone: Other DNA sequences in this specimen translate into the identical CDR3. The chain carries TRBV7-2 and TRBJ1-5; weak D call: TRBD1 (5 bases). The CDR3 covers 14 residues. The V gene lost 3 bases and the J gene lost 0 bases, with 6 bases spanning the gap. The germline V gene encodes CDR1 SGHTA and CDR2 FQGNSA. The chain's CDR3 is CASSFRDSNQPQHF. The CDR3 DNA follows: TGTGCCAGCAGCTTCAGGGATAGCAATCAGCCCCAGCATTTT.

The table lists this clone with a few counts. This chain links TRBV5-1 with TRBJ2-7; perhaps TRBD2 as D (5 bases). This CDR3 region has 13 residues. CDR1 is SGHRS and CDR2 is YFSETQ in the germline V gene. V dropped 1 base and J dropped 3 bases, with 8 bases sitting between them. The CDR3, as DNA: TGCGCCAGCAGCTTGCTAGCCCACTACGAGCAGTACTTC. Translation gives CASSLLAHYEQYF.

The V and J genes are TRBV28 and TRBJ2-7, with TRBD1 identical over 12 bases. Losses at the gene ends were 2 bases for V and 1 base for J; bases not matched to a gene: 15. In germline, CDR1 is MDHEN, CDR2 SYDVKM. The CDR3 has 20 amino acids. CDR3 DNA: TGTGCCAGCAGTTTACCGACTACGGGACAGGGGGCCCTGTGGTCCTACGAGCAGTACTTC. This sequence encodes CASSLPTTGQGALWSYEQYF.

The sample holds a few counts of this clone. CDR3 loop: CASSLRSGSYEQYF. CDR3 DNA sequence: TGTGCCAGCAGCTTAAGGTCAGGGTCCTACGAGCAGTACTTC. The J gene is TRBJ2-5, the V gene TRBV11-3; TRBD1 is a possible D gene (5 bases). The DNA end favors TRBJ2-7, so the J call may be wrong. CDR1 is SGHNT, CDR2 YENEEA, per germline. This CDR3 has 14 amino acids.

The rearrangement links TRBV18 to TRBJ2-7, with TRBD2 identical over 9 bases. The V gene end was trimmed by 1 base and the J gene end by 0 bases; junction bases not matched to a gene: 4. The CDR3 has 16 amino acids. Germline loops: CDR1 KGHSH, CDR2 LQKENI. CDR3 DNA: TGTGCCAGCTCACCACTCCAGACTAGCGGCTCCTACGAGCAGTACTTC. Translating gives CASSPLQTSGSYEQYF.

This chain's CDR3 is CASSVAFESYEQYF. The CDR3 DNA reads as TGTGCCAGCAGCGTAGCTTTCGAGTCATACGAGCAGTACTTC. The chain couples TRBV9 to TRBJ2-7, with unresolved D. This CDR3 is 14 amino acids long. Germline V gene lookup returns CDR1 SGDLS and CDR2 YYNGEE. Trimming cost V 0 bases and J 4 bases, with 11 bases left between them.

This clone came up many times. The rearrangement links TRBV30 to TRBJ1-5; D is perhaps TRBD1 (5 bases). Germline lookup yields CDR1 GTSNPN and CDR2 SVGIG (reference sequence). The CDR3 consists of 16 residues. Deletions cut 3 bases from V and 6 bases from J, with 21 bases between. The CDR3 coding sequence is TGTGCCTGGAGCCGTTATATTGGGGAAAGGGGTCAGCCCCAGCATTTT. Amino acid sequence: CAWSRYIGERGQPQHF.

The J gene is TRBJ1-6, the V gene TRBV4-2; unclear D gene. Trimming left V 0 bases short and J 7 bases short, with 10 bases between. This CDR3 comprises 15 residues. The germline V gene has CDR1 LGHNA and CDR2 YNFKEQ. CDR3 in amino acids: CASSQERNYNSPLHF. Here the CDR3 DNA reads TGTGCCAGCAGCCAAGAGCGGAACTACAATTCACCCCTCCACTTT.

The V call is TRBV29-1, the J call TRBJ1-2, with D uncertain. CDR1 is SQVTM and CDR2 is ANQGSEA in the germline V gene. The V end lost 4 bases, the J end lost 4 bases, and 13 bases lay between the germline ends. This CDR3 has 13 amino acids. CDR3 region: CSVAPSDVYGYTF. The CDR3 region has the DNA TGCAGCGTTGCACCCTCGGACGTCTATGGCTACACCTTC. Based on the CDR3 plus reference TRBV29-1 and TRBJ1-2, the full variable domain is SAVISQKPSRDICQRGTSLTIQCQVDSQVTMMFWYRQQPGQSLTLIATANQGSEATYESGFVIDKFPISRPNLTFSTLTVSNMSPEDSSIYLCSVAPSDVYGYTFGSGTRLTVV.

This chain uses TRBV11-2 with TRBJ2-5; D not resolved. Germline V gene lookup returns CDR1 SGHAT and CDR2 FQNNGV. The CDR3 is 15 residues long. With 2 bases removed from V and 5 bases from J, the gap between germline ends came to 15 bases. The CDR3 sequence: CASSLRISKEETQYF. CDR3 DNA sequence: TGTGCCAGCAGCTTACGGATAAGCAAGGAGGAGACCCAGTACTTC.

The chain links TRBV7-2 to TRBJ2-2, with D possibly being TRBD2 (5 bases). Trimming removed 3 bases from V and 0 bases from J, with 11 bases in between. This CDR3 has 16 amino acids. Germline V gene lookup returns CDR1 SGHTA and CDR2 FQGNSA. Here the CDR3 DNA reads TGTGCCAGCAGCTTCCGCGGGCAAGCGAACACCGGGGAGCTGTTTTTT. Protein sequence: CASSFRGQANTGELFF.

V and J are TRBV7-9 and TRBJ2-3, with no clear D. This CDR3 is built from 13 residues. CDR1 and CDR2 (germline): SEHNR, FQNEAQ (reference sequence). V was trimmed by 6 bases and J by 0 bases, leaving 7 bases between them. The chain's CDR3 is CASRIGSTDTQYF. In DNA, the CDR3 is TGTGCCAGCAGAATCGGGAGCACAGATACGCAGTATTTT.

This clone has just one count. This chain joins TRBV28 and TRBJ2-5; D is ambiguous. This CDR3 has 14 amino acids. V lost 2 bases and J lost 5, with 12 bases in between. CDR1 is MDHEN and CDR2 is SYDVKM in the germline V gene. The CDR3 sequence: CASSLIPPRETQYF. CDR3 nucleotide sequence: TGTGCCAGCAGTTTAATTCCCCCGCGGGAGACCCAGTACTTC.

As regards this clone: In the same sample, other DNA sequences code for this CDR3. CDR3 coding DNA: TGTGCCAGCAGTCGCGGGGCGGATACGCAGTATTTT. Its translation is CASSRGADTQYF. The chain employs TRBV7-3 and TRBJ2-3, with D possibly TRBD2 on 6 matching bases. The germline V gene encodes CDR1 SGHTA and CDR2 FQGTGA. Trimming took 6 bases from V and 6 from J, leaving 10 bases between them. The CDR3 covers 12 residues.

This chain connects TRBV15 to TRBJ2-3; D is unclear. Trimming pared 5 bases from V and 0 bases from J, leaving 9 bases between. CDR3 length equals 14 residues. Germline CDR1 reads LNHNV; CDR2 reads YYDKDF (reference sequence). CDR3 sequence reads: CATSSRLSTDTQYF. The CDR3 DNA reads as TGTGCCACCAGCTCGCGCCTCAGCACAGATACGCAGTATTTT. Combining the CDR3 with reference TRBV15 and TRBJ2-3 gives the whole variable domain DAMVIQNPRYQVTQFGKPVTLSCSQTLNHNVMYWYQQKSSQAPKLLFHYYDKDFNNEADTPDNFQSRRPNTSFCFLDIRSPGLGDTAMYLCATSSRLSTDTQYFGPGTRLTVL.

The genes are TRBV11-2 and TRBJ2-2; no clear D gene. The CDR3 is made up of 13 amino acids. Germline assignment: CDR1 SGHAT and CDR2 FQNNGV. The V gene lost 5 bases and the J gene lost 3 bases, with 7 bases spanning the gap. DNA for the CDR3: TGTGCCAGCAGCCCGCTTTACACCGGGGAGCTGTTTTTT. Residues: CASSPLYTGELFF.

This clone was picked up one time. The V gene is TRBV11-2, the J gene TRBJ1-2, with TRBD1 matching over 9 bases. Germline values: CDR1 SGHAT, CDR2 FQNNGV. V gave up 2 bases and J gave up 3 bases; unmatched junction bases: 7. This CDR3 is 16 amino acids long. CDR3 loop: CASSLPPGQGYYGYTF. The CDR3 region has the DNA TGTGCCAGCAGCTTACCCCCGGGACAGGGCTACTATGGCTACACCTTC.

As DNA, the CDR3 is TGCGCCAGCAGCTTGGGGACACCCTTCTCTGGAAACACCATATATTTT. Residues: CASSLGTPFSGNTIYF. V and J are TRBV5-1 and TRBJ1-3, with D maybe TRBD1 (5 bases). Germline V CDR1 and CDR2: SGHRS, YFSETQ. The CDR3 is 16 residues long. V lost 0 bases to trimming and J lost 0 bases, with 10 bases between them.

The J gene is TRBJ2-2, the V gene TRBV15, with TRBD2 matching 11 bases. This CDR3 contains 19 residues. CDR1 is LNHNV, CDR2 YYDKDF, per germline (reference sequence). V dropped 1 base and J dropped 5; count of bases not matched to a gene: 12. DNA of the CDR3: TGTGCCACCAGCAGAGTTAGTGGGCTAGCGGGAGGTTGGACCGGGGAGCTGTTTTTT. Amino acid sequence: CATSRVSGLAGGWTGELFF.

The J gene is TRBJ2-7, the V gene TRBV7-2; TRBD1 matches 10 bases. CDR1 and CDR2 (germline): SGHTA, FQGNSA. Trimming at V came to 5 bases and at J to 3 bases, leaving 4 bases not matched to a gene. CDR3 length: 14 amino acids. CDR3 in amino acids: CASSRTGGNYEQYF. As DNA, the CDR3 is TGTGCCAGCAGCCGGACAGGGGGAAACTACGAGCAGTACTTC.

The count of this clone is one. Different DNA sequences within this sample yield the same CDR3. V is TRBV27 and J is TRBJ1-6; D is uncertain. Germline CDR1 and CDR2: MNHEY and SMNVEV (reference sequence). The CDR3 has 15 amino acids. Trimming cost V 2 bases and J 7 bases, with 12 bases left between them. CDR3 loop: CASSLRRQDNSPLHF. The CDR3 nucleotides are TGTGCCAGCAGTTTACGCCGGCAGGACAATTCACCCCTCCACTTT.

The chain employs TRBV7-2 and TRBJ2-4; 8 bases align to TRBD1. The V gene's germline CDR1 is SGHTA and CDR2 FQGNSA. The CDR3 runs 13 residues. V was pared by 2 bases and J by 7 bases, with 1 base of the junction left unmatched. CDR3: CASSLRQGNIQYF. The CDR3 DNA follows: TGTGCCAGCAGCTTAAGACAGGGGAACATTCAGTACTTC.

Worth noting for this clone: A read error is possible here, since a much larger clone lies one base away. V is TRBV7-7 and J is TRBJ2-1, with 8 bases fitting TRBD2. This CDR3 is 15 amino acids long. Germline values: CDR1 SSHAT, CDR2 FNYEAQ (reference sequence). The V segment lost 2 bases and the J segment 0 bases; nucleotides outside the gene matches: 0. CDR3 amino acids: CASSLSGSSYNEQFF. Here the CDR3 DNA reads TGTGCCAGCAGCTTAAGCGGGAGCTCCTACAATGAGCAGTTCTTC.

V and J are TRBV11-3 and TRBJ2-7, with a possible D match to TRBD2 (5 bases). Trimming stripped 4 bases from V and 1 base from J, with 8 bases between. Looked up from germline, CDR1 is SGHNT and CDR2 is YENEEA. The CDR3 is 13 amino acids. CDR3 nucleotide sequence: TGTGCCAGCAGCTCGGGGATTTCCTACGAGCAGTACTTC. Translated: CASSSGISYEQYF.

This clone was observed a single time. The rearrangement links TRBV2 to TRBJ1-1; D ambiguous. CDR1 is SNHLY and CDR2 is FYNNEI in the germline V gene. Trimming took off 7 bases at V and 3 bases at J, with 15 bases between the two ends. This CDR3 has 14 residues. The CDR3 loop reads CASNNRLRHTEAFF. The CDR3 DNA reads as TGTGCCAGCAATAACCGACTAAGGCACACTGAAGCTTTCTTT.

The chain combines TRBV7-8 with TRBJ1-3; D unresolved. V was clipped by 1 base and J by 0 bases, with 10 bases between them. Germline V gene data show CDR1 as SGHVS and CDR2 as FQNEAQ. CDR3 length equals 16 residues. Here the CDR3 DNA reads TGTGCCAGCAGCTTAGGGCATACCATCTCTGGAAACACCATATATTTT. This sequence encodes CASSLGHTISGNTIYF.

DNA for the CDR3: TGTGCCAGTAGTAGGCACAGGACAGAGACCCAGTACTTC. This translates into CASSRHRTETQYF. The chain combines TRBV19 with TRBJ2-5, with D perhaps TRBD1 (5 bases). V lost 4 bases and J lost 4, with 10 bases in between. This CDR3 has 13 residues. Germline loops: CDR1 LNHDA, CDR2 SQIVND (reference sequence).